Listed below are T cell receptor beta chains from one sample, sequenced in a study of regulatory and conventional T cells in RAG deficiency. The assay was immunoSEQ multiplex PCR, and TCRdb's table has in-frame clones only and misses some. This table holds tens of thousands of clones, 75% to 90% found once. These data also featured in a second study, about regulatory T cells.

Sequencing was performed on CD8+ T cells sorted from blood. These receptors all stem from a human donor in good health. Both conserved end residues are part of each CDR3. The D gene is left open where the match is weak. Not all rows give a size; the values are once, few, many and, for expanded clones, a class.

clone_size j_call v_call d_call cdr3_aa cdr3_nt
once TRBJ2-7 TRBV25-1 NA CASSDMGLDDEQYF TGTGCCAGCAGTGATATGGGGCTCGACGACGAGCAGTACTTC
NA TRBJ1-5 TRBV5-6 NA CASSLGISDNQPQHF TGTGCCAGCAGCTTAGGAATTAGTGACAATCAGCCCCAGCATTTT
NA TRBJ1-1 TRBV11-2 TRBD1 CASSLSTGSITEAFF TGTGCCAGCAGCTTATCGACAGGGTCGATCACTGAAGCTTTCTTT
once TRBJ2-1 TRBV6-1 NA CASSETGYNEQFF TGTGCCAGCAGTGAGACTGGCTACAATGAGCAGTTCTTC
NA TRBJ2-1 TRBV7-3 NA CASSSQGNEQFF TGTGCCAGCAGTAGCCAGGGGAACGAGCAGTTCTTC
NA TRBJ1-2 TRBV6-5 NA CASSYTAGDGYTF TGTGCCAGCAGTTACACAGCAGGGGATGGCTACACCTTC
NA TRBJ1-1 TRBV6-6 NA CASRLDRRNTEAFF TGTGCCAGCAGATTAGACAGGAGGAACACTGAAGCTTTCTTT
NA TRBJ2-7 TRBV6-5 TRBD2 CASSSQAGGPYEQYF TGTGCCAGCAGTTCTCAAGCGGGAGGGCCCTACGAGCAGTACTTC
NA TRBJ2-3 TRBV5-3 TRBD2 CARSRYSGGIASTDTQYF TGTGCCAGATCAAGGTATAGCGGGGGTATTGCTAGCACAGATACGCAGTATTTT
NA TRBJ2-7 TRBV7-8 TRBD1 CASSSGDRSYEQYF TGTGCCAGCAGCTCCGGGGACAGGTCCTACGAGCAGTACTTC
NA TRBJ2-7 TRBV27 NA CASSLSGITYEQYF TGTGCCAGCAGTTTATCGGGGATTACCTACGAGCAGTACTTC
NA TRBJ2-1 TRBV6-1 NA CASSGYNRGAGNEQFF TGTGCCAGCAGTGGGTATAACAGGGGCGCGGGGAATGAGCAGTTCTTC
NA TRBJ1-5 TRBV27 NA CASSLVGRGNQPQHF TGTGCCAGCAGTTTAGTAGGACGGGGCAATCAGCCCCAGCATTTT
NA TRBJ2-4 TRBV4-1 TRBD2 CASSQEARGVENIQYF TGCGCCAGCAGCCAAGAGGCGCGGGGGGTGGAGAACATTCAGTACTTC
NA TRBJ2-5 TRBV6-5 NA CASSYSFNDRQETQYF TGTGCCAGCAGTTACTCTTTCAACGACAGACAAGAGACCCAGTACTTC
NA TRBJ2-2 TRBV30 NA CAWSPNTGELFF TGTGCCTGGAGTCCCAACACCGGGGAGCTGTTTTTT
NA TRBJ2-7 TRBV28 NA CASSLQGRPYEQYF TGTGCCAGCAGTTTACAGGGGCGTCCCTACGAGCAGTACTTC
few TRBJ2-5 TRBV15 TRBD2 CATARAGEGETQYF TGTGCCACCGCCCGGGCGGGGGAGGGGGAGACCCAGTACTTC
NA TRBJ2-7 TRBV29-1 TRBD2 CSVEVYEAGDGEQYF TGCAGCGTTGAAGTATATGAAGCGGGGGATGGCGAGCAGTACTTC
NA TRBJ1-6 TRBV7-9 TRBD1 CASSFQTGDSPLHF TGTGCCAGCAGCTTTCAGACAGGGGATTCACCCCTCCACTTT
few TRBJ2-2 TRBV21-1 NA CASFMVGGRGNTGELFF TGTGCCAGTTTCATGGTAGGGGGCCGGGGCAACACCGGGGAGCTGTTTTTT
NA TRBJ1-4 TRBV10-2 NA CASSESPEGDEKLFF TGCGCCAGCAGTGAGTCTCCGGAGGGGGATGAAAAACTGTTTTTT
once TRBJ2-7 TRBV7-9 TRBD1 CASSPEDRGAYEQYF TGTGCCAGCAGCCCAGAGGACAGGGGGGCCTACGAGCAGTACTTC
NA TRBJ2-5 TRBV7-2 NA CASSLIGIRFETQYF TGTGCCAGCAGCTTAATCGGGATTCGTTTCGAGACCCAGTACTTC
few TRBJ2-7 TRBV5-1 NA CASSSPSAGHISYEQYF TGCGCCAGCAGCTCACCCTCGGCTGGACATATCTCCTACGAGCAGTACTTC
NA TRBJ2-2 TRBV27 NA CASRGVLNTGELFF TGTGCCAGCAGGGGGGTACTAAACACCGGGGAGCTGTTTTTT
NA TRBJ2-5 TRBV11-2 TRBD1 CASSITGEETQYF TGTGCCAGCAGCATTACAGGGGAAGAGACCCAGTACTTC
once TRBJ2-7 TRBV4-1 TRBD2 CASSQEGTSGYEQYF TGCGCCAGCAGCCAAGAAGGGACTAGCGGCTACGAGCAGTACTTC
NA TRBJ2-7 TRBV28 NA CASSLSAYEQYF TGTGCCAGCAGTTTGTCGGCCTACGAGCAGTACTTC
NA TRBJ2-1 TRBV11-2 NA CASSLALALNEQFF TGTGCCAGCAGCTTAGCCCTAGCCCTCAATGAGCAGTTCTTC
NA TRBJ2-5 TRBV7-3 TRBD1 CASSWDRGSETQYF TGTGCCAGCAGCTGGGACAGGGGTAGCGAGACCCAGTACTTC
NA TRBJ2-3 TRBV7-3 NA CASSLTSGAGDTQYF TGTGCCAGCAGCTTAACGTCCGGAGCCGGAGATACGCAGTATTTT
NA TRBJ2-7 TRBV28 NA CASSTSRDTLSWYF TGTGCCAGCAGTACATCACGGGACACCCTGTCTTGGTACTTC
NA TRBJ2-2 TRBV5-1 NA CASAYTGELFF TGCGCCAGCGCGTACACCGGGGAGCTGTTTTTT
NA TRBJ2-7 TRBV10-3 NA CAISEPPTSSYEQYF TGTGCCATCAGTGAGCCCCCGACCTCGTCCTACGAGCAGTACTTC
NA TRBJ2-3 TRBV7-9 TRBD2 CASSPPLGGTDTQYF TGTGCCAGCAGCCCTCCCCTCGGGGGGACAGATACGCAGTATTTT
NA TRBJ1-2 TRBV6-1 TRBD1 CASSEGQGTIYGYTF TGTGCCAGCAGTGAGGGACAGGGAACGATCTATGGCTACACCTTC
NA TRBJ2-5 TRBV5-6 NA CASNPQGGVRETQYF TGTGCCAGCAACCCACAGGGTGGGGTTAGAGAGACCCAGTACTTC
NA TRBJ2-3 TRBV15 TRBD1 CATSKGQGTDTQYF TGTGCCACCAGCAAGGGACAGGGTACAGATACGCAGTATTTT
NA TRBJ2-5 TRBV6-1 NA CASSFSETQYF TGTGCCAGCAGTTTCTCGGAGACCCAGTACTTC
NA TRBJ1-5 TRBV4-1 NA CASSQIEAPQPQHF TGCGCCAGCAGCCAGATTGAAGCCCCCCAGCCCCAGCATTTT
NA TRBJ1-4 TRBV5-4 NA CASSDSPDLNEKLFF TGTGCCAGCTCGGACAGTCCTGACCTTAATGAAAAACTGTTTTTT
NA TRBJ1-1 TRBV6-5 NA CASSYSGGGAEAFF TGTGCCAGCAGTTACTCCGGTGGTGGGGCTGAAGCTTTCTTT
once TRBJ1-1 TRBV5-4 NA CASSSGVAEAFF TGTGCCAGCAGTTCCGGTGTTGCTGAAGCTTTCTTT
NA TRBJ2-3 TRBV19 NA CASSSLGYTDTQYF TGTGCCAGTAGTTCTCTTGGGTACACAGATACGCAGTATTTT
NA TRBJ1-5 TRBV6-6 NA CASSPTVDQPQHF TGTGCCAGCAGTCCCACCGTGGATCAGCCCCAGCATTTT
NA TRBJ2-7 TRBV7-9 NA CASSPRDGTTYEQYF TGTGCCAGCAGCCCAAGGGACGGAACTACCTACGAGCAGTACTTC
NA TRBJ2-1 TRBV7-9 NA CASSLARGLPYNEQFF TGTGCCAGCAGCTTAGCCCGGGGGTTGCCCTACAATGAGCAGTTCTTC